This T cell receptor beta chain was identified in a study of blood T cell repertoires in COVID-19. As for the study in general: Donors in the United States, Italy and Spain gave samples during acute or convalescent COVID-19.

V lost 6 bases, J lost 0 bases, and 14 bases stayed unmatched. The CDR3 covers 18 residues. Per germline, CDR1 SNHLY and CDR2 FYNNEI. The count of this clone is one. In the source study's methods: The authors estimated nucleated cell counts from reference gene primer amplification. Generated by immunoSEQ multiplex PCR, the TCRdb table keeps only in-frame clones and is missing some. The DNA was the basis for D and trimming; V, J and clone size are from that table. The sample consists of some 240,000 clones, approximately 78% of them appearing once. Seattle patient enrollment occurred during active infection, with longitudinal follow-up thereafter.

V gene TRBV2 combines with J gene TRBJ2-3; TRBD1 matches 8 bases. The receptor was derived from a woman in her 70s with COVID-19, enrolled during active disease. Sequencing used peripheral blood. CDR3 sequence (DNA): TGTGCCAGCAGGACTGACAGGGGTGCTCGGGCTAGCACAGATACGCAGTATTTT. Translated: CASRTDRGARASTDTQYF.